Below, 5 T cell receptor beta chains from the same sample are listed, as sequenced in a study of CD8+ T cells in alopecia areata. Markers used for sorting pooled cutaneous lymph node cells were CD4, CD8alpha, NKG2D, NKG2ACE and others. RNA, once extracted, was reverse transcribed into cDNA for use as the sequencing template. Assay: immunoSEQ multiplex PCR; the TCRdb copy retains only in-frame clones and omits some. The data show roughly 260,000 clones, with none appearing a single time. The sample consisted of CD4+ T cells sorted from a lymph node. The receptor source for this set is a C3H/HeJ mouse with alopecia areata. The mice in this strain carry MHC haplotype H2-k.

This clone appeared a few times. Mouse names are used for the genes. The read comes to an end 4 residues before the CDR3 does, leaving the germline J gene to fill in the end. At the DNA level, this CDR3 is encoded by other sequences in the same sample as well. This chain uses TRBV19 with TRBJ2-2; D might be TRBD1 (6 bases). V gave up 2 bases and J gave up 0 bases, with 8 bases separating them. The CDR3 length is 15 residues. Germline V gene lookup returns CDR1 FNHDT and CDR2 SITEND (reference sequence). The CDR3 is CASSIRGSNTGQLYF. The sequenced part of the CDR3 DNA is TGTGCCAGCAGTATCAGGGGTTCAAACACCGGG. Full variable domain (outside the CDR3, taken from reference TRBV19 and TRBJ2-2): GGIITQTPKFLIGQEGQKLTLKCQQNFNHDTMYWYRQDSGKGLRLIYYSITENDLQKGDLSEGYDASREKKSSFSLTVTSAQKNEMAVFLCASSIRGSNTGQLYFGEGSKLTVL.

About this clone: The gene names here belong to mouse. The read stops 4 residues short of the end of the CDR3; the missing end is completed from the germline J gene. At the DNA level, this CDR3 is encoded by other sequences in the same sample as well. The chain joins TRBV19 to TRBJ2-1, with 10 bases lining up with TRBD1. Germline CDR1 reads FNHDT; CDR2 reads SITEND (reference sequence). This CDR3 comprises 14 residues. Trimming cost V 1 base and J 6 bases; bases outside gene matches: 1. Incomplete CDR3 DNA: TGTGCCAGCAGTATAAGGGACAGGGGTGCT. This codes for CASSIRDRGA. The full CDR3 reads CASSIRDRGAEQFF.

With regard to this clone: Any gene name here is a mouse gene name. The read ends 4 residues shy of where the CDR3 ends; the end is completed using the germline J gene. The chain uses TRBV19 and TRBJ1-1; D might be TRBD1 (5 bases). Per the germline V gene, CDR1 is FNHDT and CDR2 is SITEND (reference sequence). Trimming cost V 2 bases and J 1 base, with 9 bases left between them. This CDR3 comprises 14 residues. The CDR3 sequence: CASSIWGKNTEVFF. Incomplete CDR3 DNA: TGTGCCAGCAGTATCTGGGGGAAAAACACA. The whole variable domain, remainder taken from reference TRBV19 and TRBJ1-1, is GGIITQTPKFLIGQEGQKLTLKCQQNFNHDTMYWYRQDSGKGLRLIYYSITENDLQKGDLSEGYDASREKKSSFSLTVTSAQKNEMAVFLCASSIWGKNTEVFFGKGTRLTVV.

This clone was observed a handful of times. These gene names are mouse names. The read ends 4 residues early relative to the CDR3; the germline J gene fills the gap. V usage is TRBV29 and J usage is TRBJ2-4; TRBD1 might be the D (6 bases). CDR1 and CDR2 (germline): MSHET, SYDVDS. CDR3 length: 15 amino acids. CDR3 DNA (partial): TGTGCTAGCAGTTTTGCCCGGGACAAAAAAAAC. Translation gives CASSFARDKKN. In full, the CDR3 reads CASSFARDKKNTLYF.

In its sample, this clone was seen a few times. The genes and germline here are from mouse. The read ends 4 residues early relative to the CDR3; the germline J gene fills the gap. The chain employs TRBV1 and TRBJ2-1, with 9 bases matching TRBD2. The CDR3 has 14 residues. Germline V CDR1 and CDR2: NSQYPW, LRSPGD (reference sequence). V shed 6 bases, J shed 3 bases, and the junction held 3 bases outside the gene matches. The CDR3 sequence: CTCRPGLGYAEQFF. CDR3 bases read: TGCACCTGCAGACCGGGACTGGGCTATGCT. Looking up the rest from reference TRBV1 and TRBJ2-1 gives the full variable domain: VTLLEQNPRWRLVPRGQAVNLRCILKNSQYPWMSWYQQDLQKQLQWLFTLRSPGDKEVKSLPGADYLATRVTDTELRLQVANMSQGRTLYCTCRPGLGYAEQFFGPGTRLTVL.